This is a list of T cell receptor beta chains from one sample in a study of T-cell memory formation after mild COVID-19. TCRdb recomputed calls from the 5' RACE reads with MiXCR, one row per CDR3 protein. Among 470,000 or so distinct CDR3 sequences listed, 15% to 20% were seen once. What was sequenced was PBMCs or a T cell subset sorted from them (not recorded which). The receptors originated from an adult woman who had mild COVID-19 (a few samples of this study predate the infection). Cell type and time point are not known. The CDR3 runs from the conserved cysteine through the conserved F or W. The D gene is left open where the match is weak. The size entry is marked missing in some rows and otherwise reads once, few, many or a size class.

-	few	TRBJ1-3	TRBV4-3	CASSQWQGNSGNTIYF	TGCGCCAGCAGCCAATGGCAGGGAAACTCTGGAAACACCATATATTTT
-	few	TRBJ2-1	TRBV5-4	CASSVSLGSSSYNEQFF	TGTGCCAGCAGCGTTTCATTGGGGTCCAGCTCCTACAATGAGCAGTTCTTC
TRBD2	-	TRBJ2-6	TRBV5-1	CASSFGGDYYGANVLTF	TGCGCCAGCAGCTTCGGGGGGGACTACTATGGGGCCAACGTCCTGACTTTC
TRBD2	few	TRBJ2-1	TRBV24-1	CATSDPGIAGSPYRQFF	TGTGCCACCAGTGACCCCGGGATAGCGGGATCCCCCTATCGGCAGTTCTTC
TRBD1	few	TRBJ2-7	TRBV11-2	CASSRGQGPNEQYF	TGTGCCAGCAGCCGAGGACAGGGGCCCAACGAGCAGTACTTC
-	few	TRBJ1-2	TRBV5-6	CASSLWFSGADSPSYGYTF	TGTGCCAGCAGCTTGTGGTTCTCTGGTGCCGACAGCCCCAGCTATGGCTACACCTTC
-	few	TRBJ2-1	TRBV6-5	CASSLRRGTGNEQFF	TGTGCCAGCAGTTTGCGGAGGGGAACGGGCAATGAGCAGTTCTTC
-	-	TRBJ1-5	TRBV5-6	CASSLLKGLGSNQPQHF	TGTGCCAGCAGCTTACTAAAGGGGTTAGGAAGCAATCAGCCCCAGCATTTT
TRBD2	-	TRBJ2-1	TRBV9	CASSTSSGGANEQFF	TGTGCCAGCAGCACGTCTAGCGGGGGGGCCAATGAGCAGTTCTTC
TRBD1	-	TRBJ1-1	TRBV4-2	CASSHGGQGRTEAFF	TGTGCCAGCAGCCACGGGGGACAGGGAAGGACTGAAGCTTTCTTT
-	-	TRBJ1-6	TRBV20-1	CSARDGRARSSYNSPLHF	TGCAGTGCTAGAGATGGGAGGGCCAGGAGCTCCTATAATTCACCCCTCCACTTT
-	few	TRBJ1-2	TRBV6-1	CASSEDSDHGYTF	TGTGCCAGCAGTGAGGATTCAGATCATGGCTACACCTTC
-	-	TRBJ2-1	TRBV25-1	CASSVGLTNEQFF	TGTGCCAGCAGTGTCGGGCTCACCAATGAGCAGTTCTTC
-	-	TRBJ1-2	TRBV7-9	CASEAAALTYGYTF	TGTGCCAGCGAAGCGGCAGCTCTTACTTATGGCTACACCTTC
-	many	TRBJ2-7	TRBV3-1	CASGTTRGGPSYEQYF	TGTGCCAGCGGGACCACCAGGGGGGGGCCCTCCTACGAGCAGTACTTC